The 8 T cell receptor beta chains presented below share a single source sample, sequenced in a study of CD8 T cells in Susac syndrome. The authors reverse transcribed roughly 0.5 to 1 ug RNA with random hexamers. TCRdb re-called the immunoSEQ multiplex PCR reads with MiXCR, one entry per CDR3 protein. Of roughly 170,000 distinct CDR3 sequences listed, approximately 93% are singletons. Sequences were obtained from CD4+ T cells from PBMCs. The source of these receptors is a human donor with multiple sclerosis.

V and J are TRBV28 and TRBJ2-5; 7 nucleotides match TRBD1. This CDR3 region has 14 residues. Trimming removed 4 bases from V and 4 bases from J; junction bases left unmatched: 6. Germline CDR1 is MDHEN and CDR2 is SYDVKM. As DNA, the CDR3 is TGTGCCAGCAGTTCGACAGGGTCGATAGAGACCCAGTACTTC. Protein product: CASSSTGSIETQYF. Based on the CDR3 plus reference TRBV28 and TRBJ2-5, the full variable domain is DVKVTQSSRYLVKRTGEKVFLECVQDMDHENMFWYRQDPGLGLRLIYFSYDVKMKEKGDIPEGYSVSREKKERFSLILESASTNQTSMYLCASSSTGSIETQYFGPGTRLLVL.

The chain combines TRBV4-1 with TRBJ1-2, with D possibly being TRBD1 (5 bases). CDR1 is MGHRA, CDR2 YSYEKL, per germline. The V end was cut by 4 bases, the J end by 4 bases, with 22 bases between. CDR3 length: 17 residues. The CDR3 nucleotides read TGCGCCAGCAGCCCGCTGGGGCGCGACGGCTTAACCTATGGCTACACCTTC. This sequence encodes CASSPLGRDGLTYGYTF.

This chain links TRBV7-2 with TRBJ2-7; the match to TRBD2 covers 9 bases. J lost 7 bases, V lost 2 bases, and 3 bases had no gene match. The CDR3 contains 13 residues. Germline V gene sequence: CDR1 SGHTA, CDR2 FQGNSA. This CDR3 is CASSLTTSGEQYF. CDR3 coding DNA: TGTGCCAGCAGCTTAACGACTAGCGGAGAGCAGTACTTC. Complete variable domain (other parts from reference TRBV7-2 and TRBJ2-7): GAGVSQSPSNKVTEKGKDVELRCDPISGHTALYWYRQSLGQGLEFLIYFQGNSAPDKSGLPSDRFSAERTGGSVSTLTIQRTQQEDSAVYLCASSLTTSGEQYFGPGTRLTVT.

J is TRBJ2-3 and V is TRBV5-1, with 8 positions matching TRBD2. The CDR3 totals 16 residues. Germline assignment: CDR1 SGHRS and CDR2 YFSETQ. The V segment lost 0 bases and the J segment 2 bases; nucleotides outside the gene matches: 5. This chain's CDR3 is CASSLERGLYTDTQYF. Here the CDR3 DNA reads TGCGCCAGCAGCTTGGAGCGGGGGTTGTACACAGATACGCAGTATTTT.

This chain links TRBV7-9 with TRBJ1-1; 8 nucleotides agree with TRBD1. CDR1 and CDR2 from the germline V gene are SEHNR and FQNEAQ (reference sequence). CDR3 length equals 16 residues. V dropped 4 bases and J dropped 2; count of bases not matched to a gene: 9. CDR3 sequence reads: CASSSTTGGGNTEAFF. CDR3 in DNA: TGTGCCAGCAGCTCAACTACAGGGGGGGGAAACACTGAAGCTTTCTTT.

The chain uses TRBV5-1 and TRBJ2-2, with TRBD2 identical over 7 bases. Germline V lookup: CDR1 SGHRS, CDR2 YFSETQ. This CDR3 has 16 amino acids. The V segment lost 0 bases and the J segment 0 bases; nucleotides outside the gene matches: 2. The CDR3 DNA is TGCGCCAGCAGCTTGGATGGACTAGCGAACACCGGGGAGCTGTTTTTT. Translating it yields CASSLDGLANTGELFF. Drawing the rest from reference TRBV5-1 and TRBJ2-2, the complete variable domain is KAGVTQTPRYLIKTRGQQVTLSCSPISGHRSVSWYQQTPGQGLQFLFEYFSETQRNKGNFPGRFSGRQFSNSRSEMNVSTLELGDSALYLCASSLDGLANTGELFFGEGSRLTVL.

The V and J genes are TRBV12-3 or TRBV12-4 and TRBJ2-7; D not resolved. There are 15 residues in the CDR3. The V end was cut by 3 bases, the J end by 0 bases, with 12 bases between. The CDR3, as DNA: TGTGCCAGCAGTTTGGCCCACACGAACTCCTACGAGCAGTACTTC. Amino acids: CASSLAHTNSYEQYF.

The chain couples TRBV12-3 or TRBV12-4 to TRBJ2-5; 7 bases fit TRBD2. The V and J ends lost 6 bases and 2 bases, in that order; junction bases with no gene match: 6. The CDR3 sequence is 14 residues long. This chain's CDR3 is CASSQTGGQETQYF. The CDR3 region has the DNA TGTGCCAGCAGCCAGACGGGGGGACAAGAGACCCAGTACTTC.